This T cell receptor beta chain was found in a study of T cells in Graves' hyperthyroidism and ophthalmopathy. There are 17 residues in the CDR3. Germline trimming cut 6 bases from V and 7 bases from J; bases unmatched to any gene: 20. Germline V gene data show CDR1 as SNHLY and CDR2 as FYNNEI. The sample holds many counts of this clonotype. Amplification of TCR beta CDR3 regions was performed using RNA transcripts as template. With the HTBI primer set, the TCR CDR3 went through a first round of RT-PCR. TCRdb recomputed calls from the multiplex PCR reads with MiXCR, one row per CDR3 protein. The sample comprises about 290,000 distinct CDR3 sequences, roughly 19% of which are singletons, and roughly 40% rests with the top ten.

The V and J genes are TRBV2 and TRBJ2-7; 8 positions agree with TRBD2. This sequence was found in a middle-aged man with Graves' ophthalmopathy. The sequenced sample was blood. The CDR3 DNA is TGTGCCAGCAGGGAGGGGTCAAGCGGGAGAGGGGGTAGGGAGCAGTACTTC. Encoded protein: CASREGSSGRGGREQYF.